A selection of T cell receptor beta chains follows, all from one sample in a study of blood T cell repertoires in COVID-19. The protocol was immunoSEQ multiplex PCR, while the TCRdb copy is restricted to in-frame clones and leaves out a portion. The sample shows approximately 300,000 clones, around 87% of them seen only once. Sequenced: PBMCs or T cells enriched from blood (not recorded which). All receptors come from a woman under 40 who had recovered from COVID-19. Both conserved end residues are part of each CDR3. D genes are given only for firm matches. Clone size, where shown, is once, few, many, or a class for clones that have expanded.

clone_size,j_call,d_call,v_call,cdr3_nt,cdr3_aa
.,TRBJ1-2,.,TRBV7-2,TGTGCCAGCAGCTTAAGTCTGGGGAGCGGCTACACCTTC,CASSLSLGSGYTF
.,TRBJ2-3,.,TRBV24-1,TGTGCCACCAGTGATGCCCAGGAGGGCACAGATACGCAGTATTTT,CATSDAQEGTDTQYF
.,TRBJ2-2,TRBD2,TRBV5-4,TGTGCCAGCAGCGTCCTAACTAGCGGGGATCGATCCGGGGAGCTGTTTTTT,CASSVLTSGDRSGELFF
.,TRBJ1-4,.,TRBV7-2,TGTGCCAGCAGCTTAGCTATAGCGGTAAAGGAAAAACTGTTTTTT,CASSLAIAVKEKLFF
.,TRBJ1-4,.,TRBV21-1,TGTGCCAGCAGCAAAGATTCGAGACAGGAAGGGGACCTGGCAACTAATGAAAAACTGTTTTTT,CASSKDSRQEGDLATNEKLFF
few,TRBJ1-2,.,TRBV4-3,TGCGCCAGCAGCCAAGACAGAACAACATGGAACTATGGCTACACCTTC,CASSQDRTTWNYGYTF
.,TRBJ1-2,.,TRBV7-8,TGTGCCAGCAGCTTACCCCTGGAATGGGCGAGTCACGGGGATGGCTACACCTTC,CASSLPLEWASHGDGYTF
few,TRBJ1-5,.,TRBV6-5,TGTGCCAGCAGTTACTCGCCGGGTACCGCTGAACAGCCCCAGCATTTT,CASSYSPGTAEQPQHF
.,TRBJ1-1,.,TRBV5-6,TGTGCCAGCAGCTATGGGGCGGGGGCCGTTTCGACTGAAGCTTTCTTT,CASSYGAGAVSTEAFF
.,TRBJ1-2,TRBD1,TRBV6-5,TGTGCCAGCAGGAACATGGGACAGGGTACAGGCTACACCTTC,CASRNMGQGTGYTF
.,TRBJ1-2,.,TRBV4-3,TGCGCCAGCAGTAGGGGTTCCAACTATGGCTACACCTTC,CASSRGSNYGYTF
once,TRBJ1-1,TRBD1,TRBV19,TGTGCCAGTACCAGGGGGTTGGGGGCCACTGAAGCTTTCTTT,CASTRGLGATEAFF
.,TRBJ1-3,.,TRBV3-1/TRBV3-2,TGTGCCAGCAGCCAAGGGCAGGCTACTGGAAACACCATATATTTT,CASSQGQATGNTIYF
.,TRBJ1-1,.,TRBV7-9,TGTGCCAGCAGCTTGGAGGGTATGAACACTGAAGCTTTCTTT,CASSLEGMNTEAFF
few,TRBJ1-4,TRBD1,TRBV19,TGTGCCAGTAGTATCGGGGACAGGGGGCGTGAAAAACTGTTTTTT,CASSIGDRGREKLFF
.,TRBJ2-7,.,TRBV27,TGTGCCAGCAGTTTGTCTGGGGGCCTCAACGAGCAGTACTTC,CASSLSGGLNEQYF
.,TRBJ1-6,.,TRBV20-1,TGCAGTGCCGTGAGAGGATCACCCCTCCACTTT,CSAVRGSPLHF
.,TRBJ2-3,TRBD1,TRBV11-2,TGTGCCAGCAGCTTAAGGGGACAGCGACGCACAGATACGCAGTATTTT,CASSLRGQRRTDTQYF
.,TRBJ1-5,.,TRBV4-1,TGCGCCAGCAGCCAAGATGAGGGTCAGCCCCAGCATTTT,CASSQDEGQPQHF
.,TRBJ2-7,.,TRBV4-2,TGTGCCAGCAGCCCCCCGTCCTCTCTGGAGCAGTACTTC,CASSPPSSLEQYF
.,TRBJ1-2,.,TRBV6-5,TGTGCCAGCAGTTACTCGCAGGGGCTTGGCTACACCTTC,CASSYSQGLGYTF
.,TRBJ2-2,.,TRBV15,TGTGCCACCAGCAGTGGAGCCTTCCAGGGGTACGGGGACACCGGGGAGCTGTTTTTT,CATSSGAFQGYGDTGELFF
.,TRBJ1-5,.,TRBV5-5,TGTGCCAGCAGCTTGGACGGACAGAACAATCAGCCCCAGCATTTT,CASSLDGQNNQPQHF